One T cell receptor delta chain is described in this entry. One junction end does not reproduce the germline sequence, and a read error may be involved. TCRdb re-called clones from the reads via CATT. The sample includes 4,000 to 4,500 delta-chain clones, approximately 35% seen only once; the top ten take 13% to 15%. Germline lookup yields CDR1 TSWWSYY and CDR2 QGS. The CDR3 sequence is 21 residues long. This record comes from a study of gamma-delta chains in newborns, infants, children. Study-level information: Polyclonal expansion of innate γδ T cells after birth follows microbial exposure.

The TCR comes from a child who received the measles vaccine. The sequencing sample was made of blood. V is TRDV1 and J is TRDJ2, with 8 bases that match TRDD3. The CDR3 spells CALGELRRYWGSIALTARLFF. DNA for the CDR3: TGTGCTCTTGGGGAACTTCGAAGGTACTGGGGGTCAATAGCTTTGACAGCACGACTCTTCTTT.